These 7 T cell receptor beta chains were all obtained from the same sample, sequenced in a study of T cell responses to AZD1222 COVID-19 vaccine. Clones were sequenced by immunoSEQ multiplex PCR, and TCRdb holds only the in-frame ones, with some missing. The sample includes 100,000 to 150,000 clones, around 89% of them seen just once. The input for sequencing was peripheral blood, taken on day 0 of AZD1222 vaccination. These receptors originate from an adult in good health.

CDR3 bases: TGTGCCACCAGTGATCGTTCGACAGGGACCGTCCTCCGAGATGGCTACACCTTC. It codes for CATSDRSTGTVLRDGYTF. This rearrangement joins TRBV24-1 to TRBJ1-2, with TRBD1 identical over 7 bases. J was trimmed by 6 bases and V by 3 bases; bases with no gene match: 18. The germline gives CDR1 KGHDR, CDR2 SFDVKD. The CDR3 is made up of 18 amino acids.

The genes are TRBV15 and TRBJ1-4; D might be TRBD1 (5 bases). The germline CDR1 and CDR2 sequences are LNHNV and YYDKDF (reference sequence). Trimming removed 0 bases at V and 8 bases at J, with 16 bases between. The CDR3 length is 16 residues. In DNA, the CDR3 is TGTGCCACCAGCAGAGATCAACAGGTACTGGCAGAAAAACTGTTTTTT. Its translation: CATSRDQQVLAEKLFF.

This clone has just one count. The CDR3 reads CASSSSGSPSDTQYF. The CDR3 DNA reads TGTGCCAGCAGCTCCAGCGGGAGCCCGTCAGATACGCAGTATTTT. The J gene is TRBJ2-3, the V gene TRBV7-9; 8 bases match TRBD2. The germline V gene has CDR1 SEHNR and CDR2 FQNEAQ (reference sequence). V lost 4 bases and J lost 4; bases outside the gene matches: 7. The CDR3 runs to 15 residues. The whole variable domain, remainder taken from reference TRBV7-9 and TRBJ2-3, is DTGVSQNPRHKITKRGQNVTFRCDPISEHNRLYWYRQTLGQGPEFLTYFQNEAQLEKSRLLSDRFSAERPKGSFSTLEIQRTEQGDSAMYLCASSSSGSPSDTQYFGPGTRLTVL.

The chain combines TRBV2 with TRBJ1-2; D gene uncertain. V gave up 5 bases and J gave up 1 base, with 11 bases separating them. The germline V gene encodes CDR1 SNHLY and CDR2 FYNNEI. The CDR3 is 14 amino acids. The CDR3, as DNA: TGTGCCAGCAGTCCTTTACCAAGTAACTATGGCTACACCTTC. Amino acids: CASSPLPSNYGYTF.

The rearrangement joins TRBV6-5 to TRBJ1-1; D gene ambiguous. Per germline, CDR1 MNHEY and CDR2 SVGAGI. The CDR3 has 13 residues. V shed 3 bases and J shed 0 bases, with 5 bases lying between them. CDR3 DNA: TGTGCCAGCAGTTATGCCATGAACACTGAAGCTTTCTTT. It is translated as CASSYAMNTEAFF.

In the case of this clone: Relative to the germline gene, one junction end is altered; a read error may explain this. The chain is built from TRBV7-7 and TRBJ2-5; 9 nucleotides match TRBD1. Looked up from germline, CDR1 is SSHAT and CDR2 is FNYEAQ (reference sequence). The CDR3 has 16 amino acids. The CDR3 DNA is TGTGCTAGCAGCACCGGACAGGGGCCGAGACAAGAGACCCAGTACTTC. Translating gives CASSTGQGPRQETQYF.

This clone was picked up a small number of times. The CDR3 loop reads CATSTSGSRVEQYF. CDR3 coding DNA: TGTGCCACCAGCACCAGCGGGAGTCGGGTCGAGCAGTACTTC. This chain joins TRBV15 and TRBJ2-7; 8 nucleotides align to TRBD2. CDR3 length: 14 residues. The V gene end was trimmed by 4 bases and the J gene end by 6 bases; junction bases not matched to a gene: 8. Per germline, CDR1 LNHNV and CDR2 YYDKDF (reference sequence).